This T cell receptor beta chain was retrieved from a study of CD8 T cells in ankylosing spondylitis. V gave up 0 bases and J gave up 6 bases, with 9 bases separating them. Germline V gene data show CDR1 as SGHDT and CDR2 as YYEEEE. The CDR3 has 13 amino acids. This clonotype was seen ten or more times. Antigen specificity is unknown. Study results and limitations: A motif of 7 to 9 highly homologous TCR beta variants was seen as apparently characteristic of ankylosing spondylitis blood. Disease-linked clones reportedly concentrated significantly in matched ankylosing spondylitis synovial fluid. Clones that were linked to disease were CD8+ and were relatively rare in peripheral blood.

TCRdb called the 5' RACE reads again in MiXCR, with one record for every CDR3 protein. Among more than 250,000 distinct CDR3 sequences, roughly 12% were seen once, and the ten largest hold 8% to 9.5%. This TCR came from a female donor with ankylosing spondylitis or in good health (not recorded which). The sequenced sample was blood, either unsorted or a sorted T cell fraction (not recorded which). V usage is TRBV5-6 and J usage is TRBJ1-2, with D possibly TRBD1 on 6 matching bases. The CDR3 protein is CASSLAGADGYTF. The CDR3 DNA follows: TGTGCCAGCAGCTTGGCAGGGGCGGATGGCTACACCTTC.